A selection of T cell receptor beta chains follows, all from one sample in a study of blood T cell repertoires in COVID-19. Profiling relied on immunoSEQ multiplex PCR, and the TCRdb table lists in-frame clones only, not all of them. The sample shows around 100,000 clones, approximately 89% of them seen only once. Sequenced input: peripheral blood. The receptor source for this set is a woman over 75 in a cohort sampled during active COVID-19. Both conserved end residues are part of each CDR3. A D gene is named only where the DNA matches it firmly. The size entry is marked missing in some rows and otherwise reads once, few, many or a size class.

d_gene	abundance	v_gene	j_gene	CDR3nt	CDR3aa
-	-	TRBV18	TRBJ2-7	TGTGCCAGCTCACCAGGAGCAGCAGTTCCCCCACTTTTCTACGAGCAGTACTTC	CASSPGAAVPPLFYEQYF
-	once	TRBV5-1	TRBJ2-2	TGCGCCAGCAAAACCGGGACACCGAACACCGGGGAGCTGTTTTTT	CASKTGTPNTGELFF
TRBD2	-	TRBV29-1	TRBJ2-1	TGCAGCGTGCTAGCGGGGGCCGCCAGCTCCTACAATGAGCAGTTCTTC	CSVLAGAASSYNEQFF
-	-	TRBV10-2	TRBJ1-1	TGCGCCAGCAGTGAGTCGCCGGGGTCGAACACTGAAGCTTTCTTT	CASSESPGSNTEAFF
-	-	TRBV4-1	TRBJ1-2	TGCGCCAGCAGCCAAGGTCCTTTACAGACAGGTGCTAACTATGGCTACACCTTC	CASSQGPLQTGANYGYTF
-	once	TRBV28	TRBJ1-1	TGTGCCAGCAGTCCACCCGAGGGCGAAGCTTTCTTT	CASSPPEGEAFF
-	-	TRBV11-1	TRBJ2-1	TGTGCCAGCAGCCCCCGACTAGACCTCGGGGAGCAGTTCTTC	CASSPRLDLGEQFF
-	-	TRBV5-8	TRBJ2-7	TGTGCCAGCAGCTTGGTCAACTCCTACGAGCAGTACTTC	CASSLVNSYEQYF
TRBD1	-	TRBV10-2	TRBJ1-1	TGCGCCAGCAGTGACCAGGGGGGACCGAACACTGAAGCTTTCTTT	CASSDQGGPNTEAFF
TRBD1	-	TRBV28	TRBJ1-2	TGTGCCAGCAGCCAGGGGACAGGGGAGTGCACCTTC	CASSQGTGECTF
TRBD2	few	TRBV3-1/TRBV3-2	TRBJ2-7	TGTGCCAGCAGCCCCCCCGGGAGGGAGCAGTACTTC	CASSPPGREQYF
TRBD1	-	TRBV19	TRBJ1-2	TGTGCCACCTCCTTGAGGACAGGGAGCCTCGAATACTATGGCTACACCTTC	CATSLRTGSLEYYGYTF
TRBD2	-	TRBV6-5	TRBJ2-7	TGTGCCAGCAGCTTAGCGGGCGAGCAGTACTTC	CASSLAGEQYF
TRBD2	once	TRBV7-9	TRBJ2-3	TGTGCCAGCAGCTTAGCGGGGAGCGGGAGTGGAGCAGATACGCAGTATTTT	CASSLAGSGSGADTQYF
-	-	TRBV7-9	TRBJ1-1	TGTGCCAGCAGTCAACATCTACAGGAGAACACTGAAGCTTTCTTT	CASSQHLQENTEAFF
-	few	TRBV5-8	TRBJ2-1	TGTGCCAGCAGCTTGGGGGGGCGGAATGAGCAGTTCTTC	CASSLGGRNEQFF
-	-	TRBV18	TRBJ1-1	TGTGCCAGCTCACCGTCCCGGTTGGACACTGAAGCTTTCTTT	CASSPSRLDTEAFF
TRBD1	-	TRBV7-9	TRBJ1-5	TGTGCCAGCAGCTCGATGGCAGGGGGCGCGAATCAGCCCCAGCATTTT	CASSSMAGGANQPQHF
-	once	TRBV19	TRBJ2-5	TGTGCCAGTAGTAGGAATAGGGGAGAGACCCAGTACTTC	CASSRNRGETQYF
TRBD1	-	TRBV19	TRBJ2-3	TGTGCCAGTAGTACCCCTGGGGACAGGGAAACAGATACGCAGTATTTT	CASSTPGDRETDTQYF
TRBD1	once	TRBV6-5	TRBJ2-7	TGTGCCAGCGTTCCGGGACAGGGGCCGCCAGGCGAGCAGTACTTC	CASVPGQGPPGEQYF
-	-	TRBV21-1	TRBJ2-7	TGTGCCAGCAACCAAAGTATAGGACAGGGCCTTTCCTACGAGCAGTACTTC	CASNQSIGQGLSYEQYF
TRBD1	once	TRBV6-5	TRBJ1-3	TGTGCCAGCGGGACAGGGTCTGGAAACACCATATATTTT	CASGTGSGNTIYF
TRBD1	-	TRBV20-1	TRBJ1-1	TGCAGTGCTAGTTCAGGGGGGACTGAAGCTTTCTTT	CSASSGGTEAFF
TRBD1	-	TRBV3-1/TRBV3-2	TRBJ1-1	TGTGCCAGCAGCCAAGATACCCGACAGGGGAGTATTGAAGCTTTCTTT	CASSQDTRQGSIEAFF
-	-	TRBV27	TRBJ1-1	TGTGCCAGCACCTCCCAAAGTCAGGAACCTTTCTTT	CASTSQSQEPFF
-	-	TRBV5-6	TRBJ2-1	TGTGCCAGCAGCTGGGGGGATCGGGCTTACGATGAGCAGTTCTTC	CASSWGDRAYDEQFF
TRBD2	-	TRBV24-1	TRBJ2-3	TGTGCCACCGGGGACGGGGGGAGCACAGATACGCAGTATTTT	CATGDGGSTDTQYF
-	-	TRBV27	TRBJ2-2	TGTGCCAGCAGCTACGGGGAAAGGGCTGGAACCGGGGAGCTGTTTTTT	CASSYGERAGTGELFF
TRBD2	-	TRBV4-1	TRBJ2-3	TGCGCCAGCAGCCAAGGGTACCGACTAGCGGGTGGGATAGATACGCAGTATTTT	CASSQGYRLAGGIDTQYF
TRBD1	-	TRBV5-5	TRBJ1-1	TGTGCCAGCAGCCACCAGGGGGCGACTGAAGCTTTCTTT	CASSHQGATEAFF
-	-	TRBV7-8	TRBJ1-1	TGTGCCAGCAGCCCCGCCGGGACACAGAACACTGAAGCTTTCTTT	CASSPAGTQNTEAFF
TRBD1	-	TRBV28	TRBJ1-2	TGTGCCAGCAGTCGGACAGGTGGCTATGGCTACACCTTC	CASSRTGGYGYTF
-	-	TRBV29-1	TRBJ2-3	TGCAGCGTCCTACTAGTAGCGGATACGCAGTATTTT	CSVLLVADTQYF
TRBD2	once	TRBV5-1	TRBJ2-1	TGCGCCAGCGGAACGGGGGGTAATGAGCAGTTCTTC	CASGTGGNEQFF
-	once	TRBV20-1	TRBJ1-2	TGCAGTGCTAGCCAGGGGTATGGCTACACCTTC	CSASQGYGYTF
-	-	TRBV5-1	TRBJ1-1	TGCGCCAGCAGCGAAACCCAGGGGCGGAACACTGAAGCTTTCTTT	CASSETQGRNTEAFF
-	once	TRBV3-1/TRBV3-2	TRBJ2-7	TGTGCCAGCAGCCAAGATCAGTCCGGCGGAAGGTACGAGCAGTACTTC	CASSQDQSGGRYEQYF
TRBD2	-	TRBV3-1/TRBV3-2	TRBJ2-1	TGTGCCAGCAGCCGTAGGAAAGTGGCGGGAGGTTCCGACAATGAGCAGTTCTTC	CASSRRKVAGGSDNEQFF
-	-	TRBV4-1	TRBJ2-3	TGCGCCAGCAGCCAAGATGAGTTCCCAGATACGCAGTATTTT	CASSQDEFPDTQYF
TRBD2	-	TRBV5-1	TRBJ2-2	TGCGCCAGCAGCTCACTAGCGGGGGGCCTCGGGGAGCTGTTTTTT	CASSSLAGGLGELFF
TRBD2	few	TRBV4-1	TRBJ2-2	TGCGCCAGCAGCCCATGGACTAGCGGGGAGGTGGCCGGGGAGCTGTTTTTT	CASSPWTSGEVAGELFF
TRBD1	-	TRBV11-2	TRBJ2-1	TGTGCCACCTCACAGGGGGCCAACAATGAGCAGTTCTTC	CATSQGANNEQFF
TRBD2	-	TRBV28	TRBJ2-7	TGTGCCAGCAGTTTATTAATAATACTCTCCCCTACTAGCGGGCCCTCCTACGAGCAGTACTTC	CASSLLIILSPTSGPSYEQYF
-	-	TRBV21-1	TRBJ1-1	TGTGCCAGCAGCAAAGAGTTCGGACAGTGGGACGTGAACACTGAAGCTTTCTTT	CASSKEFGQWDVNTEAFF
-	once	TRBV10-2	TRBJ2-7	TGCGCCAGCAGTGAGGGCGGGGGCGGCCCCTACGAGCAGTACTTC	CASSEGGGGPYEQYF
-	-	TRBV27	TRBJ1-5	TGTGCCAGCACCAAAACCGGGGGTGGCAATCAGCCCCAGCATTTT	CASTKTGGGNQPQHF
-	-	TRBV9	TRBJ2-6	TGTGCCAGCAGCTACAGGGGGGCCAACGTCCTGACTTTC	CASSYRGANVLTF
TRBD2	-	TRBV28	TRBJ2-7	TGTGCCAGCAGAGTGGGGTCTAGCGGGGCACTCTACGAGCAGTACTTC	CASRVGSSGALYEQYF
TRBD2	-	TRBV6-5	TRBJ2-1	TGTGCCAGCAGACTAGCGGGGGGCTACAATGAGCAGTTCTTC	CASRLAGGYNEQFF
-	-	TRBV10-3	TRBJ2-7	TGTGCCATCAGTGAGCGGGACACCACCTACGAGCAGTACTTC	CAISERDTTYEQYF
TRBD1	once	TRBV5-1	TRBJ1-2	TGCGCCAGCGGCGGACAGGGGGTAGATGGCTACACCTTC	CASGGQGVDGYTF
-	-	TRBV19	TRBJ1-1	TGTGCCAGTAGACCAGGACACGTGAACACTGAAGCTTTCTTT	CASRPGHVNTEAFF